This T cell receptor (beta chain) appears in the sequencing data of a study of blood T cell repertoires in COVID-19. Study summary: The United States, Italy and Spain were the sources of the acute and convalescent COVID-19 samples. Sources were T cells, B-cell-depleted T cells, or PBMCs; the material itself was cDNA or gDNA.

Germline V gene lookup returns CDR1 LNHDA and CDR2 SQIVND (reference sequence). V was clipped by 2 bases and J by 7 bases; unmatched bases: 7. The CDR3 is made up of 16 amino acids. The authors' processing: Estimated nucleated cell counts came from reference gene primer amplification. Produced via immunoSEQ multiplex PCR; TCRdb's table is partial and in-frame only. V and J calls and clone size are those listed in that table; D and trimming were worked out from the DNA. This sample carries 200,000 to 300,000 clones, around nine tenths of them seen once, and the ten largest clones take about 1.7%. V gene TRBV19 combines with J gene TRBJ1-6, with 8 bases lining up with TRBD1. The receptor comes from a woman in her sixties or seventies who had recovered from COVID-19. Sequenced sample: peripheral blood. Written as DNA, the CDR3 is TGTGCCAGTAGTATACTGGCGGGACAGGTCAATTCACCCCTCCACTTT. It yields the protein CASSILAGQVNSPLHF.